This section outlines one T cell receptor (beta chain) sequence together with its context. Its antigen is not identified. One junction end does not reproduce the germline sequence, and a read error may be involved. These data come from a study of tumor-infiltrating lymphocytes in primary liver carcinoma. Study context: Each of the growths was stage T1-T3 N0M0, extending roughly 4.2 to 11 cm across. About 3.5 to 7.13 million productive TCRbeta reads were obtained from the samples, with similar numbers across tissue types. Broader study findings: Relative to tumor region pairs, the tumor-adjacent and tumor-blood pairs showed overlap that was lower.

Making TCR beta cDNA involved around 520 ng total RNA and a constant-region primer. Three nested multiplex PCR rounds of slightly modified ARM-PCR generated TCR beta libraries. Running 10 cycles apiece, the first two PCR rounds relied on TRBV1-TRBV30 forward primers together with a C-beta reverse primer. TCRdb re-derived calls from the multiplex PCR reads in MiXCR, one entry per CDR3 protein. In the table there are fewer than 85,000 distinct CDR3 sequences, 65% to 75% of which are singletons. The CDR3 is made up of 15 amino acids. Germline V gene data show CDR1 as SQVTM and CDR2 as ANQGSEA. Total RNA and DNA came together from about 21-30 mg of bulk tissue without cell sorting. Surgical resection was the treatment these patients received for primary liver carcinoma.

This receptor was taken from a man aged 40-49 years with primary liver carcinoma and hepatitis B virus infection. Sequenced material: tumor-adjacent normal liver tissue. The chain links TRBV29-1 to TRBJ2-1; perhaps TRBD1 as D (6 bases). The CDR3 bases are TGTAGCGTTGAAGACCCGAGACAGGAGTTAAATAAGCAGTTCTTC. This sequence encodes CSVEDPRQELNKQFF.